What follows describes a single T cell receptor beta chain. Its cognate antigen is unknown. Germline CDR1 is LNHNV and CDR2 is YYDKDF (reference sequence). V was clipped by 1 base and J by 4 bases; unmatched bases: 14. The CDR3 length is 19 residues. The data originate from a study of T cell responses to AZD1222 COVID-19 vaccine. Libraries were prepared by immunoSEQ multiplex PCR; TCRdb keeps only in-frame clonotypes and omits some of them. The sample holds 100,000 to 150,000 clones; around 93% are singletons and the top ten take 0.8% to 1.1%. Study conclusions and caveats: Spike-specific TCR breadth rose after two AZD1222 doses, and depth rose as well. White British ancestry dominated among donors, who included more females, and clonal diversity was possibly underestimated. Within unmutated variant regions lay the reported targets of nearly half of spike-specific TCRs.

The chain has TRBV15 and TRBJ1-1; TRBD1 aligns across 11 bases. The origin of this receptor is an adult in good health. The starting material was peripheral blood, obtained on day 0 of AZD1222 vaccination. CDR3: CATSRGPPGQGGWGTEAFF. In DNA, the CDR3 is TGTGCCACCAGCAGAGGTCCACCGGGACAGGGGGGTTGGGGCACTGAAGCTTTCTTT.